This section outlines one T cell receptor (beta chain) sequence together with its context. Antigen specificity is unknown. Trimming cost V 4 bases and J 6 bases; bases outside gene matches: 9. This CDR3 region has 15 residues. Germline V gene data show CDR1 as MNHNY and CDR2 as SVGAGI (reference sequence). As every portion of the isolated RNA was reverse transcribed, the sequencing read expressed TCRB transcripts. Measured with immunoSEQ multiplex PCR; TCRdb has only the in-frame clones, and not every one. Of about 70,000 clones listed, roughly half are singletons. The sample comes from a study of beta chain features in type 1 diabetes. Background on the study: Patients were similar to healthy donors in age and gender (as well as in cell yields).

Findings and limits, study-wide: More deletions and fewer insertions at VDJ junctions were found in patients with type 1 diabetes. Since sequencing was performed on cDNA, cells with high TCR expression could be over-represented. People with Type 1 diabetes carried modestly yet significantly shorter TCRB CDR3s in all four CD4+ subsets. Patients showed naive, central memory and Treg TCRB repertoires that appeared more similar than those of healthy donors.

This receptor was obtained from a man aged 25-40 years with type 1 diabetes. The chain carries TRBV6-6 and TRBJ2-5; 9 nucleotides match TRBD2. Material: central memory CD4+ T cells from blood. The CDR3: CASSSAGGQFQTQYF. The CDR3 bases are TGTGCCAGCAGTTCCGCGGGGGGGCAATTCCAGACCCAGTACTTC.